This record looks at one T cell receptor (beta chain) sequence and its context. Its target is not known. The data belong to a study of radiation and T cells in renal cell carcinoma. Whole-study context: Nephrectomy followed 15 Gy stereotactic body radiation by 4 weeks. Study outcomes and limitations: Top tumor clonotypes rose in blood 2 weeks post-radiation, then contracted.

Indicated time point: baseline pretreatment blood. The treatment here: 15 Gy SBRT to primary tumor, nephrectomy 4 weeks later. After SBRT, blood was collected at 2 and 4 weeks, plus baseline. The patient's renal cell carcinoma had clear cell pathology. TCRdb's copy holds only in-frame clones and misses some; the assay was immunoSEQ multiplex PCR. The sample holds about 91,000 clones; 82% are singletons and the top ten take more than 5.5%. This CDR3 contains 15 residues. The clonotype originates from a man in his 60s with renal cell carcinoma. Source: blood, taken from a patient whose treatment included radiotherapy and nephrectomy. V usage is TRBV12-2 and J usage is TRBJ2-2. TRBV12-2 is described as a pseudogene. CDR3 in amino acids: CASRLAESNTGELFF. The CDR3 DNA follows: TGTGCAAGTCGCCTAGCGGAATCGAACACCGGGGAGCTGTTTTTT.